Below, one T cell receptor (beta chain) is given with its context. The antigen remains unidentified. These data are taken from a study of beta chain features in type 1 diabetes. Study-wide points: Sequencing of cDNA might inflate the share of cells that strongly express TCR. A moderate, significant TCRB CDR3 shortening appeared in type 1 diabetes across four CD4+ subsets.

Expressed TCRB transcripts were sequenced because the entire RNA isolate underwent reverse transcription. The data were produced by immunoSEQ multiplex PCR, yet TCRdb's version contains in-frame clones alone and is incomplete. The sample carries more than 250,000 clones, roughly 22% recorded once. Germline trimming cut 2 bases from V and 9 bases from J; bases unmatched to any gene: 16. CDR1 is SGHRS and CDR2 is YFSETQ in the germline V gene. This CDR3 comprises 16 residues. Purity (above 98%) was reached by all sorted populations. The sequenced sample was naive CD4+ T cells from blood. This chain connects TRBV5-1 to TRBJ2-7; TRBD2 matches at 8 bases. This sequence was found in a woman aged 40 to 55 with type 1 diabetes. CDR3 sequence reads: CASSLRELAGLPGQYF. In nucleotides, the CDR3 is TGCGCCAGCAGCTTAAGGGAGCTAGCGGGTCTACCTGGGCAGTACTTC.